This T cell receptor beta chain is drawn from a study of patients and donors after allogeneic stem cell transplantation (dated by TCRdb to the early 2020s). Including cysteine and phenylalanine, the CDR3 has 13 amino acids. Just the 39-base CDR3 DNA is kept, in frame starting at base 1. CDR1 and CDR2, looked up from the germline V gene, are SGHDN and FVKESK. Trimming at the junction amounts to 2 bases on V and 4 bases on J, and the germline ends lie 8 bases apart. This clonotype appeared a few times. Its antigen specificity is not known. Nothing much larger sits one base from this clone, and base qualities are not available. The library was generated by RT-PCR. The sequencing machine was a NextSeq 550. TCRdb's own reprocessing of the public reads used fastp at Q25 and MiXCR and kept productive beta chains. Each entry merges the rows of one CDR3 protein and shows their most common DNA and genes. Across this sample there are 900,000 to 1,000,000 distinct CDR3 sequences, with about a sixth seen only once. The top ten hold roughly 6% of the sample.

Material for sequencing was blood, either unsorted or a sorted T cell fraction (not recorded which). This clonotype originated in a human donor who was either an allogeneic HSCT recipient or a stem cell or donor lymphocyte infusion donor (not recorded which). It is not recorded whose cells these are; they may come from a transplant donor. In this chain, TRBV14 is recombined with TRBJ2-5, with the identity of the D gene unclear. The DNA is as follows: TGTGCCAGCAGCCAATCAGTTGCAGAGACCCAGTACTTC. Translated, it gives CASSQSVAETQYF. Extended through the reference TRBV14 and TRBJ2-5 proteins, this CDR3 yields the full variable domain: EAGVTQFPSHSVIEKGQTVTLRCDPISGHDNLYWYRRVMGKEIKFLLHFVKESKQDESGMPNNRFLAERTGGTYSTLKVQPAELEDSGVYFCASSQSVAETQYFGPGTRLLVL.